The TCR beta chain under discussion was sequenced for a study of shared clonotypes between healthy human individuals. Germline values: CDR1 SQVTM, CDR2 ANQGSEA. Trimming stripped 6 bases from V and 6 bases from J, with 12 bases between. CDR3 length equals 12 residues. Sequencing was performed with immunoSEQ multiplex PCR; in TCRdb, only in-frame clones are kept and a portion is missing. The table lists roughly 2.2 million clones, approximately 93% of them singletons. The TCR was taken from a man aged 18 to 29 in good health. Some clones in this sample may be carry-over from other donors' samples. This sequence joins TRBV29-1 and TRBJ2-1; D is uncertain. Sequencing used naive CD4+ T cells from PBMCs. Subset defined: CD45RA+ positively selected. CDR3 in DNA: TGCAGCGTCCTTCGGAGTACCAATGAGCAGTTCTTC. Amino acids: CSVLRSTNEQFF.